The clone carrying this T cell receptor (beta chain) has just a few counts. What it binds is unknown. The sample originates from a study of T cell responses to AZD1222 COVID-19 vaccine. Notes on the study in general: Among those given AZD1222, only five or six were seropositive at baseline.

Assay used: immunoSEQ multiplex PCR; TCRdb lists only in-frame clones, some missing. The sample shows roughly 100,000 clones, roughly nine tenths of them seen only once. The sequence derives from an adult who received the AZD1222 COVID-19 vaccine. The sample here was peripheral blood, taken 28 days after the second AZD1222 dose.

The CDR3 DNA reads as TGTGCCAGCAGCTTGGGAGGGGGCACAGATACGCAGTATTTT. Amino acids: CASSLGGGTDTQYF. The gene calls are TRBV5-6 and TRBJ2-3, with D perhaps matching TRBD1 or TRBD2 (5 bases each). Germline lookup yields CDR1 SGHDT and CDR2 YYEEEE. This CDR3 has 14 residues. With 0 bases removed from V and 1 base from J, the gap between germline ends came to 6 bases.